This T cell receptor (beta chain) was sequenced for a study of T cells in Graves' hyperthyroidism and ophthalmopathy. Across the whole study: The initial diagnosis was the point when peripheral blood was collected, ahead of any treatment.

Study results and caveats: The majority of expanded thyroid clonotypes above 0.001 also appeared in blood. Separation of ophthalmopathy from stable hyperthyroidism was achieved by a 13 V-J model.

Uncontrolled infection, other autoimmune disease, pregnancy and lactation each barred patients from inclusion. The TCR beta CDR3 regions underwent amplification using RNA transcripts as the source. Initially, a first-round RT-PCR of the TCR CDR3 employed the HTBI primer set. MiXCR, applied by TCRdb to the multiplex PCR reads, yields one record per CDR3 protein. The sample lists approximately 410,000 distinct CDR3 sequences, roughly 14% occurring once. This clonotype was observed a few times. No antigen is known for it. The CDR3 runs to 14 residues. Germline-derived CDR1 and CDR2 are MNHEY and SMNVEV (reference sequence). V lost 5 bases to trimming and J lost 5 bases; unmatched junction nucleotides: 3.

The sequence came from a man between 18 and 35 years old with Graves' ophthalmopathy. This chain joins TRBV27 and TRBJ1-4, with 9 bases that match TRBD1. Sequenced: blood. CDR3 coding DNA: TGTGCCAGCAGTGGGACAGGGAAAAATGAAAAACTGTTTTTT. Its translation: CASSGTGKNEKLFF. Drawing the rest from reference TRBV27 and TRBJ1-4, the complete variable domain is EAQVTQNPRYLITVTGKKLTVTCSQNMNHEYMSWYRQDPGLGLRQIYYSMNVEVTDKGDVPEGYKVSRKEKRNFPLILESPSPNQTSLYFCASSGTGKNEKLFFGSGTQLSVL.